Sequencing of this T cell receptor (beta chain) was carried out in a study of blood T cell repertoires in COVID-19. Study-level background: From the United States, Italy and Spain came samples of acute and convalescent COVID-19.

In the original processing: From reference gene primer amplification, estimates of nucleated cell counts were derived. Sequencing was performed with immunoSEQ multiplex PCR; in TCRdb, only in-frame clones are kept and a portion is missing. The V and J calls and clone size were taken over from that table, and D and trimming were inferred from the DNA. This table holds roughly 100,000 clones, roughly 80% found once. Trimming at V came to 5 bases and at J to 3 bases, leaving 7 bases not matched to a gene. The V gene's germline CDR1 is LNHDA and CDR2 SQIVND (reference sequence). The CDR3 is 16 residues long.

The sample consisted of peripheral blood. This chain connects TRBV19 to TRBJ2-1; 10 bases agree with TRBD2. The TCR was taken from an elderly woman with acute or convalescent COVID-19. The CDR3 sequence: CASSQPTSGYYNEQFF. DNA of the CDR3: TGTGCCAGTAGTCAACCGACTAGCGGGTACTACAATGAGCAGTTCTTC.